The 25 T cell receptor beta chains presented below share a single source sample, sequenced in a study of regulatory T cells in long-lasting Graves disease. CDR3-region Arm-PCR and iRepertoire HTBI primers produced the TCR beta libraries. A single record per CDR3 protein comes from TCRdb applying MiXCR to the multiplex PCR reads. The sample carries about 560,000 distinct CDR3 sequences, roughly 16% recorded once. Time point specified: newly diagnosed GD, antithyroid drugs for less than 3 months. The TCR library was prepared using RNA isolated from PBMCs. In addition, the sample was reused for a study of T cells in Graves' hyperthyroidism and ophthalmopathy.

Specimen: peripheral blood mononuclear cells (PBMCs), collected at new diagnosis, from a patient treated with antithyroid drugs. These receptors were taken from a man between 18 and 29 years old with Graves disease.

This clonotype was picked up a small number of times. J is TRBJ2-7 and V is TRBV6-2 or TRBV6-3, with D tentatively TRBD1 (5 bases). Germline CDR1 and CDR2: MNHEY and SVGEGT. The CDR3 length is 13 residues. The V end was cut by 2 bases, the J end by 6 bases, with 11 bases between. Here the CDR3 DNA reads TGTGCCAGCAGTTACCCTGGGGCCCCCGAGCAGTACTTC. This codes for CASSYPGAPEQYF.

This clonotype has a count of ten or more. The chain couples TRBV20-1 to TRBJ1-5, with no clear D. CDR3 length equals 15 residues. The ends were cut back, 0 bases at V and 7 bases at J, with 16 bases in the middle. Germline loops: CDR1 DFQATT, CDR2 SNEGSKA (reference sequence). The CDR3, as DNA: TGCAGTGCTAGAGACCCGGGCGAGGGTGGACAGCCCCAGCATTTT. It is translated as CSARDPGEGGQPQHF.

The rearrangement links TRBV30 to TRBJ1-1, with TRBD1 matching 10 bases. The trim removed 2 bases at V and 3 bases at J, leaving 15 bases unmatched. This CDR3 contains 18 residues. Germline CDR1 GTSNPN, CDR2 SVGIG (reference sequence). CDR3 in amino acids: CAWSPPPTGGPLYTEAFF. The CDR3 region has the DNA TGTGCCTGGAGTCCACCACCGACAGGGGGCCCATTGTACACTGAAGCTTTCTTT.

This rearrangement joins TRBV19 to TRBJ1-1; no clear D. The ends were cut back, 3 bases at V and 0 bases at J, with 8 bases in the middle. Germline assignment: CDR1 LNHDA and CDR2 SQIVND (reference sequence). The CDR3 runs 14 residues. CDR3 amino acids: CASSMPDMNTEAFF. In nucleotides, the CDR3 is TGTGCCAGTAGTATGCCAGATATGAACACTGAAGCTTTCTTT.

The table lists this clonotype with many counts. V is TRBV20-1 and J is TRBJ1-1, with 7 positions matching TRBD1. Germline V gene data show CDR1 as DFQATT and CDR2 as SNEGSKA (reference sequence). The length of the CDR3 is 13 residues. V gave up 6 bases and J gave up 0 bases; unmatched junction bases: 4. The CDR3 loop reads CSALQGMNTEAFF. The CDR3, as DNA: TGCAGTGCCTTACAGGGGATGAACACTGAAGCTTTCTTT.

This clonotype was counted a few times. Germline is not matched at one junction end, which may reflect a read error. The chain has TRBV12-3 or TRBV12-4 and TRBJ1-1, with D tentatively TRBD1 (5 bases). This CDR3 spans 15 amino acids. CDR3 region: CAGRGTGGKNTEAFF. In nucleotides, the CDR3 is TGTGCCGGCAGAGGTACAGGCGGTAAGAACACTGAAGCTTTCTTT.

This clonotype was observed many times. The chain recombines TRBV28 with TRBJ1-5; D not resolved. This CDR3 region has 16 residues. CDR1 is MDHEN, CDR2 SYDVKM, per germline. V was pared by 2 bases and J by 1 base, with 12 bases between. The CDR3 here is CASSLELSSSNQPQHF. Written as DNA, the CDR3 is TGTGCCAGCAGTTTAGAACTCTCAAGCAGCAATCAGCCCCAGCATTTT.

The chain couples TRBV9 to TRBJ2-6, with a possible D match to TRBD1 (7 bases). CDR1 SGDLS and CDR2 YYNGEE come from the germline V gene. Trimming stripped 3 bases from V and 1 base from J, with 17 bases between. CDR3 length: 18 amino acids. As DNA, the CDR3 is TGTGCCAGCAGCGCCCGGGCAGGGGGGTTTTCTGGGGCCAACGTCCTGACTTTC. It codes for CASSARAGGFSGANVLTF.

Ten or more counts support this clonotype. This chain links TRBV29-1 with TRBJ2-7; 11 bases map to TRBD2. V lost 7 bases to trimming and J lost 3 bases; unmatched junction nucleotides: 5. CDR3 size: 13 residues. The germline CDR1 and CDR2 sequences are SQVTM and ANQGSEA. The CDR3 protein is CSGTSGQSYEQYF. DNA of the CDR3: TGCAGCGGGACTAGCGGGCAGAGCTACGAGCAGTACTTC.

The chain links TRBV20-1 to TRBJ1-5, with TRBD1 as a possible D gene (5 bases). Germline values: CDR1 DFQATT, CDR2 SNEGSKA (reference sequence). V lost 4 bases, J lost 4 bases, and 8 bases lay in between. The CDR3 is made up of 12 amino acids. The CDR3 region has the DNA TGCAGTGCTACCGACAGAAATCAGCCCCAGCATTTT. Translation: CSATDRNQPQHF.

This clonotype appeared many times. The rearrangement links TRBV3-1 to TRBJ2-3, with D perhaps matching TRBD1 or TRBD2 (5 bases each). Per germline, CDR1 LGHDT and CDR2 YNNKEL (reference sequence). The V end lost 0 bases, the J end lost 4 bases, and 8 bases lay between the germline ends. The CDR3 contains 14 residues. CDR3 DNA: TGTGCCAGCAGCCAAGAAAGGGGACCAGATACGCAGTATTTT. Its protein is CASSQERGPDTQYF.

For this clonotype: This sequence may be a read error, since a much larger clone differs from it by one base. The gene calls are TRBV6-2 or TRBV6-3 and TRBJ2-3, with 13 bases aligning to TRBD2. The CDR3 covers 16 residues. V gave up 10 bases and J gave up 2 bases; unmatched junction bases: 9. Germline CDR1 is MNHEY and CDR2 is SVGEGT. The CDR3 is CANGLGTSGITDTQYF. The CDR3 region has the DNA TGTGCCAACGGGCTAGGGACTAGCGGGATCACAGATACGCAGTATTTT.

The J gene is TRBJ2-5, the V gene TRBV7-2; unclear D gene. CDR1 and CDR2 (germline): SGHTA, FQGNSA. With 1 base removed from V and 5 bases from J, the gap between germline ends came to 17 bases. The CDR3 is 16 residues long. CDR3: CASSLDSPQWAETQYF. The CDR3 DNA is TGTGCCAGCAGCTTAGATAGCCCACAATGGGCGGAGACCCAGTACTTC.

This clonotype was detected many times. Here the CDR3 DNA reads TGTGCCTGGAGACGAGGTTACCTCACAGATACGCAGTATTTT. Amino acids: CAWRRGYLTDTQYF. The chain carries TRBV30 and TRBJ2-3, with D uncertain. The germline CDR1 and CDR2 sequences are GTSNPN and SVGIG (reference sequence). The CDR3 contains 14 residues. V dropped 3 bases and J dropped 2 bases, with 12 bases sitting between them.

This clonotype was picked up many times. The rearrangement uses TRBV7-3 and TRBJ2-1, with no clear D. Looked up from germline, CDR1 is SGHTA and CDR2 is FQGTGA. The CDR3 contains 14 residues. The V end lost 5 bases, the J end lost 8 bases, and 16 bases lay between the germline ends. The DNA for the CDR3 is TGTGCCAGCAGCCCTTGGGCCTCGGTAGATGAGCAGTTCTTC. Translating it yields CASSPWASVDEQFF.

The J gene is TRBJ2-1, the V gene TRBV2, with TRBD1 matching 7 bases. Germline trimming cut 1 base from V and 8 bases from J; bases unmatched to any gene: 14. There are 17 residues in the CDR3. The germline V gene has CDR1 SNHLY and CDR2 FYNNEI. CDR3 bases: TGTGCCAGCAGTGAAGTCGGACCGGGACAGAGTTTCGATGAGCAGTTCTTC. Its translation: CASSEVGPGQSFDEQFF. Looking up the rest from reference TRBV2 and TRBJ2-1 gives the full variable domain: EPEVTQTPSHQVTQMGQEVILRCVPISNHLYFYWYRQILGQKVEFLVSFYNNEISEKSEIFDDQFSVERPDGSNFTLKIRSTKLEDSAMYFCASSEVGPGQSFDEQFFGPGTRLTVL.

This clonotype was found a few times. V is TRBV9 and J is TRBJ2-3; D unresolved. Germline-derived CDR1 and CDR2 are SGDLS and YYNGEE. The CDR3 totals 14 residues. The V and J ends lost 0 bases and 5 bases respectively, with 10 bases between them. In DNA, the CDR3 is TGTGCCAGCAGCGTAGCTACAATGGGAGATACGCAGTATTTT. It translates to CASSVATMGDTQYF.

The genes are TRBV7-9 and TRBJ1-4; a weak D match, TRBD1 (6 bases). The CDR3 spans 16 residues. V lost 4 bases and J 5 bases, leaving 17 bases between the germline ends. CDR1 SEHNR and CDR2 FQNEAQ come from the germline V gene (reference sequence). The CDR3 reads CASSSPLTGHNEKLFF. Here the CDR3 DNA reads TGTGCCAGCAGCTCGCCCCTGACAGGCCACAATGAAAAACTGTTTTTT.

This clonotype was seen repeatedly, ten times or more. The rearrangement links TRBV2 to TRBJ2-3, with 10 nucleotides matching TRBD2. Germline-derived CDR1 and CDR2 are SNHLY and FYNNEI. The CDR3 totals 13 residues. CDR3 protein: CDPTSGRAPPQYF. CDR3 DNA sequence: TGTGATCCGACAAGCGGGAGGGCCCCACCGCAGTATTTT.

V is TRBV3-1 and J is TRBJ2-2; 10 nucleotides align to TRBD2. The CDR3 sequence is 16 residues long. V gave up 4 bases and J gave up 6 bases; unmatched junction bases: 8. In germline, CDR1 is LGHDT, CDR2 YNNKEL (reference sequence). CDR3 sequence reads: CASSPPTSGISGELFF. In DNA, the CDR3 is TGTGCCAGCAGCCCCCCCACTAGCGGGATATCCGGGGAGCTGTTTTTT.

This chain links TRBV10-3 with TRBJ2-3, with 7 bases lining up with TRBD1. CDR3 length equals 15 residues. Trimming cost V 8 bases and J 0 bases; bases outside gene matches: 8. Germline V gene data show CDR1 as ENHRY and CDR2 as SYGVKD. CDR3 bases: TGTGCCATCGCCTTGGGGACAGCAAGCACAGATACGCAGTATTTT. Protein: CAIALGTASTDTQYF.

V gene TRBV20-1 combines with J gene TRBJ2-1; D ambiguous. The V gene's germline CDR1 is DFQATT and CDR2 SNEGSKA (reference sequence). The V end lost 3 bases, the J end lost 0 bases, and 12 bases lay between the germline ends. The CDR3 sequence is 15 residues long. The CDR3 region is CSASRGGTSYNEQFF. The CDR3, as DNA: TGCAGTGCTAGTAGAGGCGGTACCTCCTACAATGAGCAGTTCTTC.

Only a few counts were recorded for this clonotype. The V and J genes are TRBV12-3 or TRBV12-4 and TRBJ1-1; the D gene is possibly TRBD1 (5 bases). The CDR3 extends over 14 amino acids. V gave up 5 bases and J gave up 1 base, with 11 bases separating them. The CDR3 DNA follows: TGTGCCAGCAGTACAGGAACTCCGAACACTGAAGCTTTCTTT. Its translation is CASSTGTPNTEAFF.

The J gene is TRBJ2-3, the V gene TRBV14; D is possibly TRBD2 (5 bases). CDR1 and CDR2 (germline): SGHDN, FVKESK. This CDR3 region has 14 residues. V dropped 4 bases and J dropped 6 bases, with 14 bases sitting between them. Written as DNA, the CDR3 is TGTGCCAGCAGCCGGACGATAGCGTCGGATACGCAGTATTTT. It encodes CASSRTIASDTQYF.

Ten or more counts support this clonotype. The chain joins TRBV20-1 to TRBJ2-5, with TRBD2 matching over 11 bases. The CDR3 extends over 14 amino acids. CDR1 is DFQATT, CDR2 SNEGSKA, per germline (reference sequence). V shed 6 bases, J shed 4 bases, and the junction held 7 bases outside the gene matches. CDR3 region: CSAAIAGGGETQYF. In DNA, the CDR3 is TGCAGTGCCGCTATAGCGGGGGGGGGAGAGACCCAGTACTTC.